Listed here are 20 T cell receptor beta chains from one sample, sequenced in a study of blood T cell repertoires in COVID-19. Clones were read by immunoSEQ multiplex PCR, and TCRdb kept only the in-frame ones, dropping some. The sample includes roughly 260,000 clones, roughly 80% of them seen just once. What was sequenced was peripheral blood. The source is a woman in her forties with active or convalescent COVID-19.

The genes are TRBV2 and TRBJ2-5, with D perhaps TRBD2 (7 bases). Trimming took off 11 bases at V and 5 bases at J, with 24 bases between the two ends. CDR3 length: 15 residues. Germline V gene data show CDR1 as SNHLY and CDR2 as FYNNEI. The CDR3 coding sequence is TGTGCCGGAACCCTCCGAGGGGGGGCAGGGGAGACCCAGTACTTC. Encoded protein: CAGTLRGGAGETQYF. Based on the CDR3 plus reference TRBV2 and TRBJ2-5, the full variable domain is EPEVTQTPSHQVTQMGQEVILRCVPISNHLYFYWYRQILGQKVEFLVSFYNNEISEKSEIFDDQFSVERPDGSNFTLKIRSTKLEDSAMYFCAGTLRGGAGETQYFGPGTRLLVL.

This chain links TRBV30 with TRBJ1-4, with unresolved D. V was clipped by 5 bases and J by 7 bases, with 14 bases between them. This CDR3 contains 13 residues. Per the germline V gene, CDR1 is GTSNPN and CDR2 is SVGIG (reference sequence). CDR3 in DNA: TGTGCCTGGGGTCTTCCACAAAGTGAAAAACTGTTTTTT. Encoded protein: CAWGLPQSEKLFF.

J is TRBJ1-5 and V is TRBV27, with D tentatively TRBD1 (6 bases). CDR1 is MNHEY, CDR2 SMNVEV, per germline (reference sequence). The CDR3 has 15 amino acids. Trimming took 6 bases from V and 0 from J, leaving 12 bases between them. The CDR3 region has the DNA TGTGCCAGCAGGTCCTTGGGGGCTAGCAATCAGCCCCAGCATTTT. It yields the protein CASRSLGASNQPQHF.

The count of this clone is one. The rearrangement links TRBV24-1 to TRBJ2-2, with D perhaps TRBD2 (5 bases). The CDR3 contains 15 residues. The germline CDR1 and CDR2 sequences are KGHDR and SFDVKD. The ends were cut back, 6 bases at V and 3 bases at J, with 13 bases in the middle. The CDR3: CATSSSGWDTGELFF. The CDR3 DNA is TGTGCCACCAGTTCAAGCGGCTGGGACACCGGGGAGCTGTTTTTT.

In its sample, this clone was seen once. CDR3 in DNA: TGTGCCACCAGTGAGGCCAGGGGCGTCCAAGAGACCCAGTACTTC. Protein product: CATSEARGVQETQYF. The chain links TRBV24-1 to TRBJ2-5, with D possibly matching TRBD1 (6 bases). This CDR3 comprises 15 residues. V was shortened by 4 bases and J by 1 base, with 12 bases between the two germline ends. Germline CDR1 and CDR2: KGHDR and SFDVKD.

The chain is built from TRBV18 and TRBJ1-2; 8 nucleotides match TRBD1. J was trimmed by 4 bases and V by 6 bases; bases with no gene match: 4. This CDR3 comprises 13 residues. Germline CDR1 reads KGHSH; CDR2 reads LQKENI. In DNA form, the CDR3 reads TGTGCCAGCTCGCAAGGGACAGGCTATGGCTACACCTTC. As protein: CASSQGTGYGYTF.

In its sample, this clone was seen once. V gene TRBV7-8 combines with J gene TRBJ1-2; D remains ambiguous. The V and J ends lost 2 bases and 4 bases respectively, with 5 bases between them. CDR3 length equals 12 residues. CDR1 is SGHVS and CDR2 is FQNEAQ in the germline V gene. The CDR3 coding sequence is TGTGCCAGCAGCTTATCACTCTATGGCTACACCTTC. It codes for CASSLSLYGYTF.

The chain is built from TRBV7-9 and TRBJ1-1, with D unclear. This CDR3 is built from 12 residues. CDR1 SEHNR and CDR2 FQNEAQ come from the germline V gene (reference sequence). The germline V and J ends were trimmed by 1 base and 7 bases, with 7 bases remaining between them. The CDR3: CASSLGGGEAFF. CDR3 nucleotide sequence: TGTGCCAGCAGCTTAGGAGGCGGTGAAGCTTTCTTT.

This clone was observed a handful of times. The chain recombines TRBV30 with TRBJ1-3; a possible D gene is TRBD1 (6 bases). Trimming removed 7 bases from V and 0 bases from J, with 10 bases in between. The length of the CDR3 is 13 residues. The germline V gene encodes CDR1 GTSNPN and CDR2 SVGIG (reference sequence). CDR3 sequence: CAFQGISGNTIYF. DNA for the CDR3: TGTGCCTTTCAGGGGATCTCTGGAAACACCATATATTTT.

This chain connects TRBV10-3 to TRBJ2-5; D might be TRBD2 (6 bases). The CDR3 is 14 amino acids. Trimming stripped 6 bases from V and 5 bases from J, with 16 bases between. Germline V lookup: CDR1 ENHRY, CDR2 SYGVKD. The CDR3 is CAIRGSGLGETQYF. The DNA for the CDR3 is TGTGCCATCAGGGGCAGCGGGCTCGGGGAGACCCAGTACTTC.

The chain combines TRBV10-3 with TRBJ1-1; D is undetermined. The V end was cut by 4 bases, the J end by 2 bases, with 8 bases between. The CDR3 has 13 residues. Germline V gene data show CDR1 as ENHRY and CDR2 as SYGVKD. In DNA form, the CDR3 reads TGTGCCATCAGTGTGACTCCTAACACTGAAGCTTTCTTT. It is translated as CAISVTPNTEAFF.

The genes are TRBV2 and TRBJ2-3; D is uncertain. The CDR3 runs to 14 residues. Germline-derived CDR1 and CDR2 are SNHLY and FYNNEI. The ends were cut back, 0 bases at V and 0 bases at J, with 4 bases in the middle. CDR3 in DNA: TGTGCCAGCAGTGAAGCACTTAGCACAGATACGCAGTATTTT. This gives the protein CASSEALSTDTQYF.

This chain joins TRBV28 and TRBJ1-3, with TRBD1 identical over 10 bases. The CDR3 totals 16 residues. The J segment lost 4 bases and the V segment lost 5 bases, leaving 8 bases of the junction unmatched. Germline values: CDR1 MDHEN, CDR2 SYDVKM. In DNA form, the CDR3 reads TGTGCCAGCAGTGAGGACAGGGGGTCACCAGGAAACACCATATATTTT. This sequence encodes CASSEDRGSPGNTIYF.

This chain connects TRBV6-5 to TRBJ1-1, with 7 nucleotides matching TRBD1. In germline, CDR1 is MNHEY, CDR2 SVGAGI. This CDR3 region has 15 residues. The ends lost 5 bases at V and 0 bases at J; junction bases unmatched: 6. The CDR3 DNA follows: TGTGCCAGCAGTAACGGAGGGGGCATGAACACTGAAGCTTTCTTT. Encoded protein: CASSNGGGMNTEAFF.

This clone is a singleton in its sample. V usage is TRBV18 and J usage is TRBJ2-7; 8 bases map to TRBD2. This CDR3 is 16 amino acids long. The V segment lost 4 bases and the J segment 2 bases; nucleotides outside the gene matches: 10. The germline V gene encodes CDR1 KGHSH and CDR2 LQKENI. DNA for the CDR3: TGTGCCAGCTCACGCTCACTAGCGGAGTACCCCTACGAGCAGTACTTC. Its protein is CASSRSLAEYPYEQYF.

This clone has ten or more counts. The rearrangement joins TRBV14 to TRBJ1-2; no reliable D call. The V end was cut by 3 bases, the J end by 0 bases, with 11 bases between. The CDR3 spans 15 residues. Germline V gene sequence: CDR1 SGHDN, CDR2 FVKESK. The CDR3 region is CASSHSSPANYGYTF. The CDR3 DNA reads as TGTGCCAGCAGCCATTCATCGCCAGCTAACTATGGCTACACCTTC.

The rearrangement uses TRBV3-1 (or the pseudogene TRBV3-2) and TRBJ2-2; 10 bases are a match to TRBD1. CDR3 size: 14 residues. The ends lost 10 bases at V and 4 bases at J; junction bases unmatched: 6. Germline V gene lookup returns CDR1 LGHDT and CDR2 YNNKEL (reference sequence). In DNA form, the CDR3 reads TGTGCCATACGACAGGGGGCGAGCACCGGGGAGCTGTTTTTT. Amino acids: CAIRQGASTGELFF.

V is TRBV9 and J is TRBJ1-4; 8 nucleotides match TRBD1. Losses at the gene ends were 3 bases for V and 0 bases for J; bases not matched to a gene: 10. Germline CDR1 and CDR2: SGDLS and YYNGEE. The CDR3 totals 18 residues. CDR3 sequence reads: CASSGGQGGKATNEKLFF. CDR3 nucleotides: TGTGCCAGCAGCGGAGGACAGGGCGGGAAAGCAACTAATGAAAAACTGTTTTTT.

The chain recombines TRBV3-1 (or the pseudogene TRBV3-2) with TRBJ2-7; possibly TRBD1 for D (5 bases). With 4 bases removed from V and 1 base from J, the gap between germline ends came to 8 bases. Germline V gene lookup returns CDR1 LGHDT and CDR2 YNNKEL (reference sequence). This CDR3 has 13 amino acids. The CDR3 nucleotides are TGTGCCAGCAGCCCCGCAGGGTCCTACGAGCAGTACGTC. Its translation: CASSPAGSYEQYV.

This chain uses TRBV5-1 with TRBJ1-3; TRBD1 matches at 9 bases. The CDR3 sequence is 18 residues long. Looked up from germline, CDR1 is SGHRS and CDR2 is YFSETQ. J lost 0 bases, V lost 4 bases, and 11 bases had no gene match. The CDR3 protein is CASSPRPGTGSSGNTIYF. As DNA, the CDR3 is TGCGCCAGCAGCCCCCGTCCCGGGACAGGGAGCTCTGGAAACACCATATATTTT.